These 28 T cell receptor beta chains share one sample of origin, sequenced in a study of PD-1 blockade in classical Hodgkin lymphoma. In every patient, relapse followed autologous stem cell transplantation, while exposure to brentuximab vedotin differed. Clones were read by immunoSEQ multiplex PCR, and TCRdb kept only the in-frame ones, dropping some. This table holds 40,000 or so clones, about 86% found once. This specimen was peripheral blood mononuclear cells (PBMCs), taken before the second cycle of nivolumab. All receptors come from a human donor with classical Hodgkin lymphoma.

The chain links TRBV10-1 to TRBJ1-1, with 11 bases lining up with TRBD1. CDR1 WNHNN and CDR2 SYGVQD come from the germline V gene (reference sequence). V lost 1 base, J lost 5 bases, and 9 bases stayed unmatched. The CDR3 runs to 17 residues. The CDR3 DNA is TGCGCCAGCAGTGAGTATCGTGGGACAGGGGGTCGGACTGAAGCTTTCTTT. Its translation is CASSEYRGTGGRTEAFF.

V and J are TRBV2 and TRBJ2-1, with TRBD2 matching 11 bases. The J segment lost 6 bases and the V segment lost 7 bases, leaving 5 bases of the junction unmatched. Germline V CDR1 and CDR2: SNHLY, FYNNEI. The CDR3 is made up of 14 amino acids. The CDR3 loop reads CASTMGTSGNEQFF. The CDR3 DNA is TGTGCCAGCACTATGGGGACTAGCGGCAATGAGCAGTTCTTC.

The V and J genes are TRBV27 and TRBJ2-3; D not certain. CDR1 is MNHEY, CDR2 SMNVEV, per germline (reference sequence). This CDR3 is built from 14 residues. The ends were cut back, 6 bases at V and 1 base at J, with 11 bases in the middle. The chain's CDR3 is CASRIVGGTDTQYF. CDR3 sequence (DNA): TGTGCCAGCAGAATAGTGGGTGGCACAGATACGCAGTATTTT.

The V call is TRBV15, the J call TRBJ2-7; TRBD1 aligns across 9 bases. The CDR3 length is 14 residues. V shed 3 bases, J shed 0 bases, and the junction held 0 bases outside the gene matches. CDR1 is LNHNV and CDR2 is YYDKDF in the germline V gene (reference sequence). The DNA of the CDR3 is TGTGCCACCAGCAGGGACAGGGGCTCCTACGAGCAGTACTTC. The encoded protein is CATSRDRGSYEQYF.

The V and J genes are TRBV7-2 and TRBJ1-5; D not resolved. Between the trimmed V and J ends, which lost 2 bases and 0 bases, there was a span of 14 bases. The CDR3 runs 17 residues. Germline V gives CDR1 SGHTA, CDR2 FQGNSA. The CDR3 nucleotides read TGTGCCAGCAGCTTAAGAGGAGAACTTTATAGCAATCAGCCCCAGCATTTT. Translated: CASSLRGELYSNQPQHF.

This clone has only a few counts. The chain joins TRBV6-1 to TRBJ1-2; D remains unclear. Germline V gene lookup returns CDR1 MNHNS and CDR2 SASEGT. CDR3 size: 15 residues. V was pared by 5 bases and J by 2 bases, with 15 bases between. The DNA of the CDR3 is TGTGCCAGCAGTCCACGGCCCGGAGGGAACTATGGCTACACCTTC. Translation gives CASSPRPGGNYGYTF.

This clone was counted a single time. This chain links TRBV5-6 with TRBJ2-2; tentative D call: TRBD1 (6 bases). CDR3 size: 14 residues. The germline V gene has CDR1 SGHDT and CDR2 YYEEEE. The V end was cut by 2 bases, the J end by 6 bases, with 11 bases between. The CDR3 spells CASSFYYRAGELFF. CDR3 nucleotides: TGTGCCAGCAGCTTTTATTACAGGGCCGGGGAGCTGTTTTTT.

The chain employs TRBV7-3 and TRBJ2-5; D is ambiguous. CDR3 length: 13 amino acids. The germline V and J ends were trimmed by 5 bases and 4 bases, with 11 bases remaining between them. CDR1 and CDR2 (germline): SGHTA, FQGTGA. The CDR3 DNA follows: TGTGCCAGCAGCCATGACCAGCGAGAGACCCAGTACTTC. This translates into CASSHDQRETQYF.

The chain has TRBV19 and TRBJ2-7; no definite D call. The CDR3 totals 14 residues. Deletions cut 1 base from V and 5 bases from J, with 12 bases between. The germline V gene has CDR1 LNHDA and CDR2 SQIVND (reference sequence). The CDR3 region is CASSIGPTGDEQYF. The CDR3 DNA reads as TGTGCCAGTAGTATAGGTCCCACCGGCGACGAGCAGTACTTC.

This clone rates as medium-sized. This chain joins TRBV28 and TRBJ1-2; D perhaps matches TRBD1 (5 bases). Germline assignment: CDR1 MDHEN and CDR2 SYDVKM. Between the trimmed V and J ends, which lost 5 bases and 4 bases, there was a span of 11 bases. The CDR3 contains 13 residues. CDR3 protein: CASSTGPVYGYTF. In DNA, the CDR3 is TGTGCCAGCAGTACAGGCCCTGTCTATGGCTACACCTTC.

The chain employs TRBV29-1 and TRBJ2-7, with a tentative D call TRBD1 (7 bases). V shed 5 bases and J shed 3 bases, with 17 bases lying between them. The CDR3 is made up of 14 amino acids. Per the germline V gene, CDR1 is SQVTM and CDR2 is ANQGSEA. CDR3 loop: CSVMTGQGGYEQYF. The CDR3 DNA reads as TGCAGCGTTATGACGGGGCAGGGGGGCTACGAGCAGTACTTC.

This chain's CDR3 is CASSESLDTQYF. The DNA for the CDR3 is TGCGCCAGCAGTGAGTCTCTAGATACGCAGTATTTT. The chain carries TRBV10-1 and TRBJ2-3; no reliable D call. The CDR3 length is 12 residues. Trimming cost V 0 bases and J 5 bases, with 3 bases left between them. CDR1 and CDR2 (germline): WNHNN, SYGVQD (reference sequence).

V usage is TRBV15 and J usage is TRBJ2-5, with 9 nucleotides matching TRBD2. The CDR3 has 15 amino acids. J lost 5 bases, V lost 0 bases, and 4 bases had no gene match. Germline loops: CDR1 LNHNV, CDR2 YYDKDF (reference sequence). The CDR3: CATSRDRGGAETQYF. The CDR3 nucleotides are TGTGCCACCAGCAGAGATCGCGGGGGGGCGGAGACCCAGTACTTC. The entire variable domain, with the rest obtained from reference TRBV15 and TRBJ2-5, is as follows: DAMVIQNPRYQVTQFGKPVTLSCSQTLNHNVMYWYQQKSSQAPKLLFHYYDKDFNNEADTPDNFQSRRPNTSFCFLDIRSPGLGDTAMYLCATSRDRGGAETQYFGPGTRLLVL.

This chain joins TRBV19 and TRBJ1-1, with 9 bases fitting TRBD1. Germline V lookup: CDR1 LNHDA, CDR2 SQIVND (reference sequence). V shed 5 bases and J 9 bases; nucleotides not matched to a gene: 13. The CDR3 extends over 15 amino acids. Written as DNA, the CDR3 is TGTGCCAGTAGTTCGGCGGGACAGGGTAAGCCTAAAGCTTTCTTT. This translates into CASSSAGQGKPKAFF.

The chain couples TRBV4-3 to TRBJ2-1; D call uncertain. CDR1 is LGHNA and CDR2 is YSLEER in the germline V gene. The V and J ends lost 0 bases and 6 bases respectively, with 9 bases between them. The CDR3 extends over 14 amino acids. The CDR3 region has the DNA TGCGCCAGCAGCCAAGAGTCAGGTAGCAATGAGCAGTTCTTC. This codes for CASSQESGSNEQFF.

This chain uses TRBV28 with TRBJ1-4; D is possibly TRBD1 (6 bases). V shed 2 bases and J shed 8 bases, with 15 bases lying between them. CDR1 MDHEN and CDR2 SYDVKM come from the germline V gene. This CDR3 has 15 residues. The CDR3 loop is CASSLAGAGGEKLFF. The CDR3 nucleotides are TGTGCCAGCAGTTTAGCGGGGGCCGGAGGGGAAAAACTGTTTTTT. Drawing the rest from reference TRBV28 and TRBJ1-4, the complete variable domain is DVKVTQSSRYLVKRTGEKVFLECVQDMDHENMFWYRQDPGLGLRLIYFSYDVKMKEKGDIPEGYSVSREKKERFSLILESASTNQTSMYLCASSLAGAGGEKLFFGSGTQLSVL.

This chain joins TRBV27 and TRBJ2-5; 13 bases are shared with TRBD2. Germline V gives CDR1 MNHEY, CDR2 SMNVEV (reference sequence). CDR3 length: 15 amino acids. Losses at the gene ends were 6 bases for V and 2 bases for J; bases not matched to a gene: 3. CDR3 coding DNA: TGTGCCAGCAGGACTAGCGGGAGGTTACAAGAGACCCAGTACTTC. Translated: CASRTSGRLQETQYF.

CDR3 residues: CASSSTGLYEQFF. In nucleotides, the CDR3 is TGTGCCAGCAGTTCCACGGGTCTCTATGAGCAGTTCTTC. This sequence joins TRBV28 and TRBJ2-1; D gene uncertain. Trimming pared 4 bases from V and 8 bases from J, leaving 12 bases between. The CDR3 runs 13 residues. Germline V gene lookup returns CDR1 MDHEN and CDR2 SYDVKM.

This clone has just a few counts. The chain has TRBV2 and TRBJ1-4, with 10 bases that match TRBD1. Germline loops: CDR1 SNHLY, CDR2 FYNNEI. With 6 bases clipped from V and 6 bases from J, the junction kept 4 bases outside the gene matches. The CDR3 has 14 amino acids. CDR3 coding DNA: TGTGCCAGCAGAGCCGGGACAGGGGATGAAAAACTGTTTTTT. Translating gives CASRAGTGDEKLFF.

The rearrangement uses TRBV27 and TRBJ1-5; possibly TRBD1 for D (6 bases). The germline V gene encodes CDR1 MNHEY and CDR2 SMNVEV (reference sequence). The CDR3 has 17 amino acids. Between the trimmed V and J ends, which lost 4 bases and 0 bases, there was a span of 16 bases. The CDR3 here is CASSSFGGRGSNQPQHF. For the CDR3, the DNA is TGTGCCAGCAGTTCCTTTGGGGGGCGCGGTAGCAATCAGCCCCAGCATTTT.

The chain recombines TRBV5-1 with TRBJ2-7; TRBD2 aligns across 13 bases. Germline loops: CDR1 SGHRS, CDR2 YFSETQ. The CDR3 extends over 15 amino acids. The V and J ends lost 4 bases and 6 bases, in that order; junction bases with no gene match: 7. The chain's CDR3 is CASSPGLAGVGEQYF. CDR3 coding DNA: TGCGCCAGCAGCCCCGGACTAGCGGGAGTAGGCGAGCAGTACTTC.

The chain links TRBV19 to TRBJ1-1; TRBD1 matches 8 bases. CDR1 and CDR2 from the germline V gene are LNHDA and SQIVND (reference sequence). The CDR3 is made up of 15 amino acids. Germline trimming cut 3 bases from V and 5 bases from J; bases unmatched to any gene: 8. In DNA, the CDR3 is TGTGCCAGTAGTATGGGACAGGCCTTTTGGACTGAAGCTTTCTTT. Protein: CASSMGQAFWTEAFF.

The chain links TRBV6-6 to TRBJ2-5, with D perhaps matching TRBD1 or TRBD2 (5 bases each). Germline V gene lookup returns CDR1 MNHNY and CDR2 SVGAGI (reference sequence). The CDR3 consists of 11 residues. With 10 bases removed from V and 2 bases from J, the gap between germline ends came to 8 bases. CDR3: CATEGQETQYF. Here the CDR3 DNA reads TGTGCCACCGAGGGGCAAGAGACCCAGTACTTC.

V usage is TRBV11-3 and J usage is TRBJ2-2; no reliable D call. This CDR3 is built from 13 residues. CDR1 and CDR2 from the germline V gene are SGHNT and YENEEA. The ends were cut back, 5 bases at V and 0 bases at J, with 4 bases in the middle. The CDR3 DNA reads as TGTGCCAGCAGCGCAGCGAACACCGGGGAGCTGTTTTTT. It yields the protein CASSAANTGELFF.

This chain links TRBV5-6 with TRBJ1-4; unclear D gene. CDR1 is SGHDT, CDR2 YYEEEE, per germline. Trimming shortened V by 0 bases and J by 2 bases, and 8 bases separated the two germline ends. The CDR3 totals 15 residues. The DNA of the CDR3 is TGTGCCAGCAGCTTGGTGGGGAGGACTAATGAAAAACTGTTTTTT. Protein product: CASSLVGRTNEKLFF.

This clone showed up just once. The rearrangement uses TRBV6-1 and TRBJ2-7; perhaps TRBD1 as D (6 bases). There are 13 residues in the CDR3. CDR1 and CDR2 (germline): MNHNS, SASEGT. V was shortened by 7 bases and J by 3 bases, with 13 bases between the two germline ends. The CDR3 DNA reads as TGTGCCAGCAATAAGGACAGCATCTACGAGCAGTACTTC. Protein sequence: CASNKDSIYEQYF.

The chain recombines TRBV11-3 with TRBJ2-3, with D possibly matching TRBD1 (6 bases). CDR3 size: 15 residues. The V end lost 1 base, the J end lost 0 bases, and 8 bases lay between the germline ends. The germline CDR1 and CDR2 sequences are SGHNT and YENEEA. The CDR3 DNA is TGTGCCAGCAGCTTAGGGACAGCTAGCACAGATACGCAGTATTTT. Encoded protein: CASSLGTASTDTQYF.

This clone was seen only once. The rearrangement links TRBV7-9 to TRBJ2-2; 11 bases align to TRBD1. Germline CDR1 SEHNR, CDR2 FQNEAQ (reference sequence). The V and J ends lost 6 bases and 6 bases, in that order; junction bases with no gene match: 6. The CDR3 consists of 15 residues. The CDR3 reads CASRSGTGGPGELFF. The CDR3 region has the DNA TGTGCCAGCAGGTCCGGGACAGGGGGTCCCGGGGAGCTGTTTTTT.